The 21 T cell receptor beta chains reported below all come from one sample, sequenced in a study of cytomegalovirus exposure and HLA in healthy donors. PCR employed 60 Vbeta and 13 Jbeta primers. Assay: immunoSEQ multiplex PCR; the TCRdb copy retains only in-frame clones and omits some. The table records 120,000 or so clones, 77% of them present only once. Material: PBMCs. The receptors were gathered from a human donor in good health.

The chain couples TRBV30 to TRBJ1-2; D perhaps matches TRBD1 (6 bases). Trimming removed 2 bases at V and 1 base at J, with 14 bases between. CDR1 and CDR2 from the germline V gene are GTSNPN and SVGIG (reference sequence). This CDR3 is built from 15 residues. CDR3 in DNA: TGTGCCTGGAGTTTACGGGACACCTATAACTATGGCTACACCTTC. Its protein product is CAWSLRDTYNYGYTF.

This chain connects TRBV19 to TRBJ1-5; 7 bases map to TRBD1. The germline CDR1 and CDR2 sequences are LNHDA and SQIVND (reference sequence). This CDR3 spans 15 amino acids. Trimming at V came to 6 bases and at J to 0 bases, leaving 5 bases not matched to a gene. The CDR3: CASRPQGNSNQPQHF. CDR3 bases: TGTGCCAGTAGGCCACAGGGGAATAGCAATCAGCCCCAGCATTTT.

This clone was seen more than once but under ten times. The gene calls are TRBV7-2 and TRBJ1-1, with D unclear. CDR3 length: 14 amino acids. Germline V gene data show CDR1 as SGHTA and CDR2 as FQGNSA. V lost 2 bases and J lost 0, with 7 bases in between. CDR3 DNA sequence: TGTGCCAGCAGCTTAACCGGAGTGAACACTGAAGCTTTCTTT. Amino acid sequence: CASSLTGVNTEAFF.

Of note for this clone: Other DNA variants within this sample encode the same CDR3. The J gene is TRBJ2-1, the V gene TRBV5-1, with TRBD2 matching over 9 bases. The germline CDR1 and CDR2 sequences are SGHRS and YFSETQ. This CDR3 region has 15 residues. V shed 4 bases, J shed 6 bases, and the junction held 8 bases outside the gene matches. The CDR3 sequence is CASSPGLAGVNEQFF. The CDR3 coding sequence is TGCGCCAGCAGCCCGGGATTAGCGGGGGTCAATGAGCAGTTCTTC.

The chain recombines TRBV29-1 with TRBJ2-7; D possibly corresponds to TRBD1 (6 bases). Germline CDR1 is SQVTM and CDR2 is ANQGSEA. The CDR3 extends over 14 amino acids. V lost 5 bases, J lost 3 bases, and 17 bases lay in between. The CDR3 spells CSVIMGQGNYEQYF. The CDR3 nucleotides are TGCAGCGTTATCATGGGGCAGGGGAACTACGAGCAGTACTTC.

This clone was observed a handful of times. CDR3 region: CASSQAQKNYGYTF. CDR3 DNA: TGCGCCAGCAGCCAAGCCCAGAAAAACTATGGCTACACCTTC. The chain combines TRBV4-1 with TRBJ1-2; no definite D call. The CDR3 contains 14 residues. CDR1 and CDR2 (germline): MGHRA, YSYEKL. The V and J ends lost 1 base and 2 bases respectively, with 8 bases between them.

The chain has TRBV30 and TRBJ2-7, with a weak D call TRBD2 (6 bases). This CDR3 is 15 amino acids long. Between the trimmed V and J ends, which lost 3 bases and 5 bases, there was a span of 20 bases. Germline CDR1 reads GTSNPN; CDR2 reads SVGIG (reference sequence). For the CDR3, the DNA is TGTGCCTGGAGCCCCCGCGGAGGGCCGGGGAACGAGCAGTACTTC. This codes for CAWSPRGGPGNEQYF. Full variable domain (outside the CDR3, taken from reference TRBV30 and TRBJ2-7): SQTIHQWPATLVQPVGSPLSLECTVEGTSNPNLYWYRQAAGRGLQLLFYSVGIGQISSEVPQNLSASRPQDRQFILSSKKLLLSDSGFYLCAWSPRGGPGNEQYFGPGTRLTVT.

The DNA for the CDR3 is TGTGCCAGCTCACCAGAGACAGGGTCGTACAATGAGCAGTTCTTC. Amino acids: CASSPETGSYNEQFF. The chain combines TRBV18 with TRBJ2-1; 7 bases are a match to TRBD1. Germline CDR1 is KGHSH and CDR2 is LQKENI. The CDR3 is 15 residues long. The ends lost 2 bases at V and 4 bases at J; junction bases unmatched: 5.

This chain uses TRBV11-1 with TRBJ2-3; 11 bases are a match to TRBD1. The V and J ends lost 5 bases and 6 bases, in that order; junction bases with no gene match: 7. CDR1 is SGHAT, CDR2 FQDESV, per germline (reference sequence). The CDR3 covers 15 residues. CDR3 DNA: TGTGCCAGCAGCCCGCGGGACAGGGGGTGGGATACGCAGTATTTT. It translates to CASSPRDRGWDTQYF.

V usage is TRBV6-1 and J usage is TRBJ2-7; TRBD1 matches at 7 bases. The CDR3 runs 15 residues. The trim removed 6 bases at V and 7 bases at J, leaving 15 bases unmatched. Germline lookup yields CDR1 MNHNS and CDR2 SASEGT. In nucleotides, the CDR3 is TGTGCCAGCAGCTGGGGACAGTCCATAAACGTAGAGCAGTACTTC. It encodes CASSWGQSINVEQYF.

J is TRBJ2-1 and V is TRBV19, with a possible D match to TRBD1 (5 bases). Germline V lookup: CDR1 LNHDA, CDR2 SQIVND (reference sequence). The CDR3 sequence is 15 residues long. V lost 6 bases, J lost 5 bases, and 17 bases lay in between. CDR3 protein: CASSHMQGWHNEQFF. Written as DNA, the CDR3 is TGTGCCAGTAGCCACATGCAGGGTTGGCACAATGAGCAGTTCTTC.

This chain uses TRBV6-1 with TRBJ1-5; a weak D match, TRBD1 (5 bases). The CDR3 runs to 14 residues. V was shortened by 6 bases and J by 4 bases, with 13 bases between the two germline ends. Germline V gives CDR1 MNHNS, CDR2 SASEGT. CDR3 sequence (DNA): TGTGCCAGCAGATCGGGGGGGACGAATCAGCCCCAGCATTTT. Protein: CASRSGGTNQPQHF.

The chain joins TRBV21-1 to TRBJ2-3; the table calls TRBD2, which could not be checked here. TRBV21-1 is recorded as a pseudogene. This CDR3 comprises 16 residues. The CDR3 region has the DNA TGTGCCAGCAGGTACCCCCAGCGGAGCAGCACAGATACGCAGTATTTT. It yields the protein CASRYPQRSSTDTQYF.

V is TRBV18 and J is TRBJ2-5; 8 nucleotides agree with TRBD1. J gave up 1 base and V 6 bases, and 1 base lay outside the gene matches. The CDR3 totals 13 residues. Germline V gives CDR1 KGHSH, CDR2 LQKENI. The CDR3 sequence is CASSQGAQETQYF. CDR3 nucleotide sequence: TGTGCCAGCTCCCAGGGGGCCCAAGAGACCCAGTACTTC.

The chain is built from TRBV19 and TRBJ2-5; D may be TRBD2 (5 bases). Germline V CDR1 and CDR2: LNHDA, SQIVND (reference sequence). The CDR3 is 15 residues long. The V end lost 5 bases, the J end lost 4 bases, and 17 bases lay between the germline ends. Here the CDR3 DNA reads TGTGCCAGTAGTTCCCTTGGAGCGGTGGGAGAGACCCAGTACTTC. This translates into CASSSLGAVGETQYF.

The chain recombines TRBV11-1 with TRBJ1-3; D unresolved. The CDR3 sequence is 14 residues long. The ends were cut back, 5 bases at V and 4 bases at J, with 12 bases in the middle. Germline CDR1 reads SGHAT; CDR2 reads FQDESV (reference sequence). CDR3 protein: CASSGPRQGNTIYF. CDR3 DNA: TGTGCCAGCAGCGGGCCACGGCAAGGAAACACCATATATTTT.

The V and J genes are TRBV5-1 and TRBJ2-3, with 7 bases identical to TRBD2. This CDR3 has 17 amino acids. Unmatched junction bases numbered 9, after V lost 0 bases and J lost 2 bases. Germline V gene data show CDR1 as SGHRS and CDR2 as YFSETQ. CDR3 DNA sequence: TGCGCCAGCAGCTTGGATGCTAGCGGTACACTCACAGATACGCAGTATTTT. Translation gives CASSLDASGTLTDTQYF.

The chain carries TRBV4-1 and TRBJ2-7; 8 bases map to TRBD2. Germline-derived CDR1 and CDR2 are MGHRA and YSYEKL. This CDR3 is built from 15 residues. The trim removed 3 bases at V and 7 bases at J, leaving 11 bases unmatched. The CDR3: CASSQGPGRGGEQYF. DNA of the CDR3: TGCGCCAGCAGCCAGGGCCCCGGGAGGGGTGGGGAGCAGTACTTC.

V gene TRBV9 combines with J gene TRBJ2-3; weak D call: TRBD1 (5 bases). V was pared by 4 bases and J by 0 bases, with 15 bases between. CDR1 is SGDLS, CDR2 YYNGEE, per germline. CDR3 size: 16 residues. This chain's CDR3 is CASSSRTLTSTDTQYF. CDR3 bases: TGTGCCAGCAGCTCCCGGACACTAACTAGCACAGATACGCAGTATTTT.

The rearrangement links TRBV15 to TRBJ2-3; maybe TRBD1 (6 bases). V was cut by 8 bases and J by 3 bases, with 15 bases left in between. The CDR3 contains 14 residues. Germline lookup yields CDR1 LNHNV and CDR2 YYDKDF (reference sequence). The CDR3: CATRAQGFTDTQYF. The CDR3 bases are TGTGCCACCCGGGCCCAGGGGTTTACAGATACGCAGTATTTT.

The CDR3 here is CASSVVQGGTEAFF. In nucleotides, the CDR3 is TGTGCCAGCAGCGTAGTACAGGGCGGCACTGAAGCTTTCTTT. The chain joins TRBV9 to TRBJ1-1; D is perhaps TRBD1 (6 bases). There are 14 residues in the CDR3. The V end was cut by 0 bases, the J end by 4 bases, with 10 bases between. Germline CDR1 is SGDLS and CDR2 is YYNGEE.